What follows describes a single TCR beta chain. The antigen it binds to is not known. No base quality values were provided; no much bigger clone lies one nucleotide off. The CDR3 has 15 amino acids, counting the end cysteine and phenylalanine. Here the CDR3 DNA is all that survives: 45 bases in frame from base 1. The CDR1 and CDR2 encoded by the germline V gene are MRHNA and SNTAGT. V was cut back by 6 bases and J by 2 bases, leaving a gap of 14 bases between them. The data are from a study of identical twins (dated by TCRdb to about 2016). Background on the whole study: To test whether fetal clonotypes persist, the study used deep sequencing on TCR alpha and beta repertoires from monozygotic twins, unrelated adults of various ages, and cord blood. Replicate twin experiments were performed at different times using different library preparation protocols to rule out contamination.

Here is what the overall study found, with its caveats: Because the same donors could not be followed over many years, the conclusions relied on cross-sectional statistical analysis. Compared with coincidental sharing between unrelated individuals, out-of-frame TCR alpha sequences shared between twins showed an excess of sequences with low generation probability. A weaker excess of twin sharing was found in beta out-of-frame sequences because the signal-to-noise ratio was lowered by fewer shared sequences. In monozygotic twins, out-of-frame TCR alpha sharing was systematically underestimated by recombination models, although the models agreed with sharing between unrelated individuals. Fewer insertions were carried by abundant cord blood beta clonotypes, a similar but weaker trend appeared in young adult naive repertoires, and no such trend appeared in memory repertoires. Invariant T cells such as MAIT and iNKT could partly confound zero-insertion analyses, although diverse VJ usage argued against such confounding for most clonotypes.

Receptor libraries were prepared by 5' RACE. Sequencing was performed on an Illumina HiSeq 2000. Template switching added a universal primer binding site, and the final cDNA carried a unique molecular identifier that allowed TCR cDNA molecules to be counted accurately. Specific primers in the conserved constant-segment region were used to synthesize first-strand cDNA for the TCR alpha and beta chains. Each cDNA library was double barcoded, with a SMART-Mk sample barcode plus Illumina barcodes, to control for contamination. Two successive PCR steps introduced TruSeq adapter sequences along with Illumina sample barcodes. The Illumina HiSeq platform was used with custom primers to sequence TCR alpha and beta cDNA libraries. The paper's processing steps were these. MiGEC was used to process raw reads and extract unique molecular identifiers, and MiXCR was used to find CDR3 positions. For each individual, recombination models were inferred using an EM algorithm with the repgenHMM and IGoR tools. Shared clonotype analysis was performed with the tcR package in R, normalizing sharing by the product of cloneset sizes. To study raw recombination without the effects of thymic and clonal selection, out-of-frame nonproductive sequences were analyzed. TCRdb applied fastp at Q25 and MiXCR to the public reads, then kept only in-frame beta chains. Rows with a matching CDR3 protein are joined into one entry that keeps the most common DNA and genes. What appears here as the V and J calls and clone size reflects TCRdb's work, not the paper's. Recorded for this sample are about 900,000 distinct CDR3 sequences; around an eighth of them occurred a single time. The ten top clones hold 1.5% to 2% of the sample.

All donors were healthy Caucasians. Three pairs of female monozygotic twins, all aged about 18 to 30 years, were included in the twin cohort. Peripheral blood mononuclear cells were used as the source from which RNA for TCR libraries was isolated. The same data also went into a second study, on yellow fever vaccine responses in identical twins. As that second study puts it: The authors reported that the T cell response to vaccination in identical twins appeared partly convergent and partly personalized. In identical twins, the study followed T cell clones that responded to the vaccine with precision.

The sample comprised PBMCs. This sequence originates from a woman aged 18-30 years in good health. The V gene is TRBV6-4 and the J gene is TRBJ2-1, with the D gene too uncertain to name. The CDR3: CASSENIRPYNEQFF. The nucleotide sequence reads TGTGCCAGCAGCGAAAATATCCGCCCCTACAATGAGCAGTTCTTC.